This entry describes one T cell receptor (beta chain). Antigen specificity is unknown. The data derive from a study of graft-versus-host responses after intestinal transplantation. Study in general: Induction with anti-thymocyte globulin, then tacrolimus and steroids for three to four years, was given to all recipients.

Study findings and constraints: Detected in recipient marrow were GvH clones, some of which were first observed in ileum or blood.

Clones were read by immunoSEQ multiplex PCR, and TCRdb kept only the in-frame ones, dropping some. The sample has about 27,000 clones; roughly 78% are singletons. Here the sequenced sample was unstimulated CD8+ T cells sorted from spleen or lymph node cells, taken before transplant. This receptor was obtained from a human donor who was the organ donor for an intestinal transplant.

The CDR3 DNA reads as TGTGCCAGCAGCTTGCACGGGGCCCCCTACGAGCAGTACTTC. Translating gives CASSLHGAPYEQYF. V is TRBV5-4 and J is TRBJ2-7; tentatively, D is TRBD1 or TRBD2 (5 bases each). CDR3 size: 14 residues. The V and J ends lost 1 base and 2 bases respectively, with 10 bases between them. Germline V gene lookup returns CDR1 SGHNT and CDR2 YYREEE (reference sequence).